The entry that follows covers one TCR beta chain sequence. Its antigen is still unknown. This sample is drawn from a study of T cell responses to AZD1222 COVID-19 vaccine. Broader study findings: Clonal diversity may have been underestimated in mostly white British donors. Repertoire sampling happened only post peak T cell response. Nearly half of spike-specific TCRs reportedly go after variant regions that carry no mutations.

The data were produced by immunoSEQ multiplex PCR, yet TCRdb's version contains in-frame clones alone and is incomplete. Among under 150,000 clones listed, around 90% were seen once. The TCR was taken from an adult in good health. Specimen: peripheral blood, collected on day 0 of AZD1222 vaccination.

CDR3: CATSQEMNTEAFF. For the CDR3, the DNA is TGTGCCACTTCCCAGGAGATGAACACTGAAGCTTTCTTT. The chain combines TRBV10-3 with TRBJ1-1; D is unresolved. Per germline, CDR1 ENHRY and CDR2 SYGVKD. The CDR3 contains 13 residues. The V gene lost 10 bases and the J gene lost 0 bases, with 12 bases spanning the gap.